The clone carrying this T cell receptor (beta chain) was detected ten times or more. CDR3 length: 14 residues. Trimming stripped 6 bases from V and 6 bases from J, with 17 bases between. Germline CDR1 LGHNT, CDR2 FRNRAP. Researchers attached unique molecular identifiers to individual cDNA molecules. MiXCR, applied by TCRdb to the 5' RACE reads, yields one record per CDR3 protein. The table includes about 42,000 distinct CDR3 sequences, 5% to 6.5% detected once. The record originates from a study of early T cells in non-severe SARS-CoV-2 infection. The source is an adult who was a healthcare worker with PCR-confirmed SARS-CoV-2 infection or an uninfected control (not recorded which). The sequenced sample was whole blood, obtained at baseline. The chain combines TRBV12-5 with TRBJ1-1; D unresolved. CDR3 loop: CASGQSDLPAEAFF. CDR3 nucleotide sequence: TGTGCTAGTGGCCAGTCAGATCTCCCCGCTGAAGCTTTCTTT. The full variable domain, with the rest looked up from reference TRBV12-5 and TRBJ1-1, is DARVTQTPRHKVTEMGQEVTMRCQPILGHNTVFWYRQTMMQGLELLAYFRNRAPLDDSGMPKDRFSAEMPDATLATLKIQPSEPRDSAVYFCASGQSDLPAEAFFGQGTRLTVV.